Each of the 5 T cell receptor beta chains below was sequenced from the same sample in a study of shared clonotypes between healthy human individuals. Clones were sequenced by immunoSEQ multiplex PCR, and TCRdb holds only the in-frame ones, with some missing. Seen here are about 2.5 million clones, under 95% observed once, and the top ten hold 0.3% to 0.45%. The material sequenced was naive CD4+ T cells from PBMCs. Subset denoted: CD45RA+ positively selected. The receptors were gathered from a man between 18 and 29 years old in good health. Some clones in this sample may be carry-over from other donors' samples.

The chain joins TRBV19 to TRBJ1-5, with D unclear. Deletions cut 7 bases from V and 7 bases from J, with 11 bases between. This CDR3 comprises 12 residues. Germline V gene lookup returns CDR1 LNHDA and CDR2 SQIVND (reference sequence). The CDR3 reads CASNRVRQPQHF. The CDR3, as DNA: TGTGCCAGTAATAGGGTACGGCAGCCCCAGCATTTT.

This chain joins TRBV5-1 and TRBJ2-1, with 7 bases matching TRBD1. The CDR3 has 14 amino acids. From germline, CDR1 is SGHRS and CDR2 YFSETQ. Trimming took 0 bases from V and 7 from J; bases not matched to a gene: 4. The CDR3 sequence is CASSLGQGTNEQFF. The CDR3 bases are TGCGCCAGCAGCTTGGGACAGGGTACGAATGAGCAGTTCTTC.

The chain employs TRBV4-2 and TRBJ2-7, with 11 bases fitting TRBD2. V gave up 4 bases and J gave up 2 bases; unmatched junction bases: 4. Germline V gene data show CDR1 as LGHNA and CDR2 as YNFKEQ. The CDR3 contains 15 residues. The CDR3 bases are TGTGCCAGCAGCCTGGGACTAGCGGACACCTACGAGCAGTACTTC. Its translation: CASSLGLADTYEQYF.

For the CDR3, the DNA is TGTGCCAGCGGGAGACAGGCGAACACCGGGGAGCTGTTTTTT. It is translated as CASGRQANTGELFF. The chain couples TRBV2 to TRBJ2-2; D is perhaps TRBD1 (6 bases). Trimming took off 8 bases at V and 0 bases at J, with 10 bases between the two ends. The CDR3 sequence is 14 residues long. Germline CDR1 SNHLY, CDR2 FYNNEI.

This chain connects TRBV27 to TRBJ2-7; TRBD2 matches 7 bases. Losses at the gene ends were 6 bases for V and 6 bases for J; bases not matched to a gene: 2. Germline CDR1 reads MNHEY; CDR2 reads SMNVEV (reference sequence). The length of the CDR3 is 11 residues. DNA for the CDR3: TGTGCCAGCAGAGGGAGGGGCGAGCAGTACTTC. This gives the protein CASRGRGEQYF.